This TCR beta chain stems from a study of quantifying T cell responses using KT2 cells. As for the study in general: cDNA was made from DNase-treated RNA using alpha and beta constant primers. The study, taken as a whole, reports: Very high KT2 spike-in numbers caused saturation in KT2 sequence detection.

This clonotype was detected ten times or more. The antigen is undetermined. Each cDNA got a UMI-containing oligo ligated at its 3' end. The first PCR ran 4 to 5 cycles with an equimolar RC1.1 and RC1.2 beta primer mix. Using its own MiXCR run on the UMI-ligation and nested PCR reads, TCRdb lists one record per CDR3 protein. The sample yields tens of thousands of distinct CDR3 sequences, around 10% seen once. V shed 4 bases and J 2 bases; nucleotides not matched to a gene: 9. This CDR3 is 17 amino acids long. Known numbers of the T cell clone KT2 were added to PBMC. KT2 cells were mixed with fixed PBMC numbers at varying ratios.

The V and J genes are TRBV12-3 or TRBV12-4 and TRBJ1-5; 9 bases fit TRBD1. Sample: PBMCs spiked with cells of the T cell clone KT2. The TCR was taken from a human donor. For the CDR3, the DNA is TGTGCCAGCAGTTCTAAGGACAGGGGTAATGGCAATCAGCCCCAGCATTTT. Amino acids: CASSSKDRGNGNQPQHF.